The 30 T cell receptor beta chains in this list originate from one sample, sequenced in a study of human T cells and chemical hapten exposure. The total RNA was obtained from whole blood that was not fractionated. Via MiXCR, TCRdb re-called the 5' RACE reads, giving one row per CDR3 protein. The data hold about 140,000 distinct CDR3 sequences, with 4.1% observed a single time. These receptors were collected from a female donor in good health.

This clonotype was detected ten times or more. This chain joins TRBV29-1 and TRBJ2-5; D is ambiguous. V lost 1 base, J lost 5 bases, and 11 bases lay in between. Germline loops: CDR1 SQVTM, CDR2 ANQGSEA. CDR3 length equals 13 residues. DNA of the CDR3: TGCAGCGTTGAAGGGAGCATGGGTGAGACCCAGTACTTC. It is translated as CSVEGSMGETQYF.

This clonotype was detected many times. The chain combines TRBV12-3 or TRBV12-4 with TRBJ1-2; D is uncertain. This CDR3 is built from 10 residues. Trimming stripped 1 base from V and 7 bases from J, with 1 base between. The CDR3: CASSLGGYTF. The CDR3 nucleotides are TGTGCCAGCAGTTTAGGTGGCTACACCTTC.

In its sample, this clonotype was seen many times. The CDR3 DNA follows: TGTGCCAGCCGGTCTAGCGGGGGATCTGGAGATACGCAGTATTTT. Amino acid sequence: CASRSSGGSGDTQYF. The V gene is TRBV7-9, the J gene TRBJ2-3; 10 bases align to TRBD2. V lost 8 bases and J lost 5; bases outside the gene matches: 10. CDR1 and CDR2 (germline): SEHNR, FQNEAQ (reference sequence). CDR3 length: 15 amino acids.

The J gene is TRBJ1-4, the V gene TRBV5-1; the match to TRBD1 covers 8 bases. The CDR3 has 15 amino acids. With 0 bases clipped from V and 6 bases from J, the junction kept 4 bases outside the gene matches. Germline V gene data show CDR1 as SGHRS and CDR2 as YFSETQ. CDR3 sequence: CASSLGAGGHEKLFF. The DNA for the CDR3 is TGCGCCAGCAGCTTGGGGGCAGGGGGCCATGAAAAACTGTTTTTT.

In its sample, this clonotype was seen many times. This rearrangement joins TRBV6-2 or TRBV6-3 to TRBJ1-6, with TRBD1 as a possible D gene (6 bases). This CDR3 has 12 residues. The germline gives CDR1 MNHEY, CDR2 SVGEGT. Trimming took off 7 bases at V and 14 bases at J, with 15 bases between the two ends. In DNA, the CDR3 is TGTGCCAGCACTTCAGGGGATTTGGCCCTCCACTTT. Amino acids: CASTSGDLALHF.

There are many counts of this clonotype. V gene TRBV7-2 combines with J gene TRBJ1-6, with 7 bases identical to TRBD1. Unmatched junction bases numbered 5, after V lost 4 bases and J lost 5 bases. The CDR3 totals 15 residues. Germline CDR1 SGHTA, CDR2 FQGNSA. The CDR3 DNA follows: TGTGCCAGCAGCTCGACAGGGCGGGATAATTCACCCCTCCACTTT. Translation gives CASSSTGRDNSPLHF.

This clonotype was observed at least ten times. The chain recombines TRBV20-1 with TRBJ1-5; no clear D. This CDR3 has 16 amino acids. Germline CDR1 reads DFQATT; CDR2 reads SNEGSKA (reference sequence). Trimming shortened V by 3 bases and J by 0 bases, and 15 bases separated the two germline ends. The CDR3 sequence: CSARKGGGDSNQPQHF. The DNA for the CDR3 is TGCAGTGCTAGGAAAGGCGGCGGGGATAGCAATCAGCCCCAGCATTTT.

V gene TRBV10-3 combines with J gene TRBJ2-5; unclear D gene. Germline CDR1 is ENHRY and CDR2 is SYGVKD. CDR3 length equals 15 residues. Between the trimmed V and J ends, which lost 11 bases and 2 bases, there was a span of 21 bases. The CDR3, as DNA: TGTGCCCACAGTGCGGTCTCGAGCCCTCAAGAGACCCAGTACTTC. It encodes CAHSAVSSPQETQYF.

This clonotype has a count of ten or more. The chain uses TRBV24-1 and TRBJ2-5; 8 nucleotides agree with TRBD1. The junction had 12 bases not matched to a gene; V was cut back by 2 bases and J by 5 bases. The CDR3 length is 17 residues. Looked up from germline, CDR1 is KGHDR and CDR2 is SFDVKD. The CDR3 region has the DNA TGTGCCACCAGTGATTCCGGGACAGGAGGACCGGGGGAGACCCAGTACTTC. It encodes CATSDSGTGGPGETQYF.

This clonotype was seen ten or more times. V is TRBV6-2 or TRBV6-3 and J is TRBJ1-5; 11 nucleotides line up with TRBD1. Germline CDR1 is MNHEY and CDR2 is SVGEGT. After removal of 2 bases from V and 7 bases from J, the junction contained 4 bases not matched to a gene. The CDR3 has 15 amino acids. Written as DNA, the CDR3 is TGTGCCAGCAGTTACAGGACAGGGGGCGTCCAGCCCCAGCATTTT. The encoded protein is CASSYRTGGVQPQHF.

This clonotype was seen only a few times. This chain links TRBV5-1 with TRBJ1-6; D is ambiguous. There are 16 residues in the CDR3. Germline-derived CDR1 and CDR2 are SGHRS and YFSETQ. V dropped 4 bases and J dropped 0 bases, with 11 bases sitting between them. The CDR3 region has the DNA TGCGCCAGCAGCCTGGTCGGGAGCTCCTATAATTCACCCCTCCACTTT. It specifies CASSLVGSSYNSPLHF.

This clonotype was counted ten times or more. The rearrangement uses TRBV28 and TRBJ1-2; no firm D call. V lost 2 bases and J 8 bases, leaving 15 bases between the germline ends. Germline CDR1 and CDR2: MDHEN and SYDVKM. The CDR3 is made up of 14 amino acids. CDR3 sequence (DNA): TGTGCCAGCAGTTTAACCCGAATCGGACGGGGCTACACCTTC. Translating gives CASSLTRIGRGYTF.

The table lists this clonotype with many counts. The rearrangement joins TRBV28 to TRBJ2-3, with D unclear. The CDR3 has 15 residues. The V and J ends lost 2 bases and 2 bases respectively, with 11 bases between them. Germline V gene sequence: CDR1 MDHEN, CDR2 SYDVKM. The CDR3 coding sequence is TGTGCCAGCAGTTTAGCAGGCCCCCCCACAGATACGCAGTATTTT. This codes for CASSLAGPPTDTQYF.

Many counts were recorded for this clonotype. The chain has TRBV11-1 and TRBJ2-3, with D possibly being TRBD1 or TRBD2 (5 bases each). This CDR3 contains 14 residues. Germline V gene sequence: CDR1 SGHAT, CDR2 FQDESV (reference sequence). V gave up 2 bases and J gave up 2 bases, with 8 bases separating them. The CDR3 coding sequence is TGTGCCAGCAGCTTACTGGGGGACACAGATACGCAGTATTTT. It specifies CASSLLGDTDTQYF.

This clonotype was seen at least ten times. The chain has TRBV18 and TRBJ2-7; D might be TRBD1 (6 bases). Germline values: CDR1 KGHSH, CDR2 LQKENI. V shed 3 bases and J shed 5 bases, with 17 bases lying between them. The CDR3 length is 15 residues. Written as DNA, the CDR3 is TGTGCCAGCTCACCTACAGGGACGGGGCGGCACGAGCAGTACTTC. It codes for CASSPTGTGRHEQYF. Combining the CDR3 with reference TRBV18 and TRBJ2-7 gives the whole variable domain NAGVMQNPRHLVRRRGQEARLRCSPMKGHSHVYWYRQLPEEGLKFMVYLQKENIIDESGMPKERFSAEFPKEGPSILRIQQVVRGDSAAYFCASSPTGTGRHEQYFGPGTRLTVT.

This clonotype was seen a handful of times. This chain joins TRBV6-5 and TRBJ2-1, with a possible D match to TRBD2 (6 bases). CDR3 size: 15 residues. V dropped 0 bases and J dropped 4 bases, with 10 bases sitting between them. Germline CDR1 reads MNHEY; CDR2 reads SVGAGI. CDR3 protein: CASSYSRLDYNEQFF. CDR3 DNA: TGTGCCAGCAGTTACTCGAGACTAGATTACAATGAGCAGTTCTTC.

This clonotype was counted many times. The chain carries TRBV3-1 and TRBJ1-2; maybe TRBD1 (6 bases). Between the trimmed V and J ends, which lost 3 bases and 2 bases, there was a span of 16 bases. The germline V gene has CDR1 LGHDT and CDR2 YNNKEL (reference sequence). This CDR3 has 16 residues. CDR3 region: CASSHRAGGQNYGYTF. In DNA, the CDR3 is TGTGCCAGCAGCCACCGAGCGGGGGGGCAGAACTATGGCTACACCTTC.

This clonotype has at least ten counts. The chain is built from TRBV5-1 and TRBJ2-5; 8 positions agree with TRBD2. Germline V gene lookup returns CDR1 SGHRS and CDR2 YFSETQ. V dropped 4 bases and J dropped 3; count of bases not matched to a gene: 2. The CDR3 extends over 13 amino acids. The CDR3 loop reads CASSRRGEETQYF. The CDR3 coding sequence is TGCGCCAGCAGCCGGCGGGGGGAAGAGACCCAGTACTTC. Using reference TRBV5-1 and TRBJ2-5 for the parts outside the CDR3, the full variable domain is KAGVTQTPRYLIKTRGQQVTLSCSPISGHRSVSWYQQTPGQGLQFLFEYFSETQRNKGNFPGRFSGRQFSNSRSEMNVSTLELGDSALYLCASSRRGEETQYFGPGTRLLVL.

The sample holds many counts of this clonotype. The chain joins TRBV6-2 or TRBV6-3 to TRBJ1-2, with TRBD1 identical over 8 bases. The germline gives CDR1 MNHEY, CDR2 SVGEGT. The CDR3 length is 13 residues. V trimming: 7 bases; J trimming: 13 bases; junction bases outside the gene matches: 14. The CDR3 DNA is TGTGCCAGCACCTCACTTGACAGGGGATATATCACCTTC. Encoded protein: CASTSLDRGYITF.

This clonotype was picked up many times. The V call is TRBV19, the J call TRBJ1-6; no firm D call. The CDR3 sequence is 15 residues long. The ends were cut back, 1 base at V and 7 bases at J, with 11 bases in the middle. Germline V gene data show CDR1 as LNHDA and CDR2 as SQIVND (reference sequence). CDR3: CASSIVQLPNSPLHF. The CDR3 bases are TGTGCCAGTAGTATAGTCCAGTTACCCAATTCACCCCTCCACTTT.

This clonotype was seen at least ten times. V usage is TRBV28 and J usage is TRBJ1-5; D ambiguous. The CDR3 sequence is 12 residues long. Germline loops: CDR1 MDHEN, CDR2 SYDVKM. V lost 2 bases and J lost 6, with 5 bases in between. The CDR3: CASSLTSQPQHF. CDR3 nucleotides: TGTGCCAGCAGTTTAACCTCTCAGCCCCAGCATTTT. Supplemented by reference TRBV28 and TRBJ1-5, the full variable domain reads DVKVTQSSRYLVKRTGEKVFLECVQDMDHENMFWYRQDPGLGLRLIYFSYDVKMKEKGDIPEGYSVSREKKERFSLILESASTNQTSMYLCASSLTSQPQHFGDGTRLSIL.

The chain carries TRBV2 and TRBJ1-3; the D is unclear. CDR1 and CDR2 (germline): SNHLY, FYNNEI. The V end was cut by 6 bases, the J end by 0 bases, with 3 bases between. This CDR3 spans 12 amino acids. The chain's CDR3 is CASRISGNTIYF. CDR3 nucleotides: TGTGCCAGCAGAATCTCTGGAAACACCATATATTTT.

This clonotype showed up many times. J is TRBJ2-3 and V is TRBV7-9, with D possibly being TRBD2 (7 bases). In germline, CDR1 is SEHNR, CDR2 FQNEAQ (reference sequence). V lost 6 bases and J 4 bases, leaving 14 bases between the germline ends. CDR3 length: 14 residues. CDR3 nucleotide sequence: TGTGCCAGCAGTGTCGGGGGGCGGGCAGATACGCAGTATTTT. Amino acids: CASSVGGRADTQYF.

The sample holds many counts of this clonotype. The chain recombines TRBV12-3 or TRBV12-4 with TRBJ1-1; the D is unclear. V lost 3 bases to trimming and J lost 2 bases, with 19 bases between them. CDR3 length: 17 residues. The CDR3 protein is CASSFDPGPPPNTEAFF. CDR3 nucleotide sequence: TGTGCCAGCAGTTTCGATCCAGGCCCTCCTCCAAACACTGAAGCTTTCTTT.

In its sample, this clonotype was seen a few times. This chain links TRBV28 with TRBJ1-2; 9 bases are shared with TRBD1. CDR1 and CDR2 from the germline V gene are MDHEN and SYDVKM. With 5 bases clipped from V and 2 bases from J, the junction kept 6 bases outside the gene matches. The CDR3 runs 15 residues. The CDR3 here is CASSLQGAPNYGYTF. The CDR3 coding sequence is TGTGCCAGCAGTCTACAGGGGGCTCCCAACTATGGCTACACCTTC.

This clonotype was counted many times. The rearrangement links TRBV10-3 to TRBJ2-3, with D possibly being TRBD1 (6 bases). V was trimmed by 6 bases and J by 4 bases, leaving 14 bases between them. Germline V gene data show CDR1 as ENHRY and CDR2 as SYGVKD. The CDR3 consists of 14 residues. The CDR3 bases are TGTGCCATCAGGGGGGCCTCTCCCTCAGATACGCAGTATTTT. Translation: CAIRGASPSDTQYF.

This clonotype appeared many times. The chain's CDR3 is CSATRGVGTEQFF. In nucleotides, the CDR3 is TGCAGTGCTACCAGGGGTGTAGGGACCGAGCAGTTCTTC. This chain links TRBV20-1 with TRBJ2-1; tentatively, D is TRBD1 (6 bases). This CDR3 is 13 amino acids long. Per the germline V gene, CDR1 is DFQATT and CDR2 is SNEGSKA (reference sequence). V dropped 4 bases and J dropped 10 bases, with 17 bases sitting between them.

This clonotype was picked up many times. The J gene is TRBJ1-1, the V gene TRBV29-1; TRBD1 is a possible D gene (5 bases). The CDR3 contains 13 residues. Germline V gives CDR1 SQVTM, CDR2 ANQGSEA. V lost 7 bases and J 6 bases, leaving 18 bases between the germline ends. CDR3: CSATTTGDSEAFF. The CDR3 region has the DNA TGCAGCGCGACTACGACCGGGGACTCTGAAGCTTTCTTT.

The rearrangement uses TRBV11-2 and TRBJ2-7; 10 positions agree with TRBD1. This CDR3 spans 16 amino acids. V shed 5 bases and J 5 bases; nucleotides not matched to a gene: 12. The germline V gene encodes CDR1 SGHAT and CDR2 FQNNGV. CDR3 residues: CASSRLNRDRGHEQYF. For the CDR3, the DNA is TGTGCCAGCAGCCGTCTAAATCGGGACAGGGGCCACGAGCAGTACTTC. The full variable domain, its missing parts supplied by reference TRBV11-2 and TRBJ2-7, is EAGVAQSPRYKIIEKRQSVAFWCNPISGHATLYWYQQILGQGPKLLIQFQNNGVVDDSQLPKDRFSAERLKGVDSTLKIQPAKLEDSAVYLCASSRLNRDRGHEQYFGPGTRLTVT.

The sample holds many counts of this clonotype. The rearrangement uses TRBV20-1 and TRBJ1-2; 7 nucleotides line up with TRBD1. V was pared by 3 bases and J by 6 bases, with 13 bases of the junction left unmatched. CDR1 is DFQATT and CDR2 is SNEGSKA in the germline V gene (reference sequence). The CDR3 loop spans 15 amino acids. CDR3 in DNA: TGCAGTGCTAGCCTGAACGGGGAGGGGGCGGATGGCTACACCTTC. Encoded protein: CSASLNGEGADGYTF.